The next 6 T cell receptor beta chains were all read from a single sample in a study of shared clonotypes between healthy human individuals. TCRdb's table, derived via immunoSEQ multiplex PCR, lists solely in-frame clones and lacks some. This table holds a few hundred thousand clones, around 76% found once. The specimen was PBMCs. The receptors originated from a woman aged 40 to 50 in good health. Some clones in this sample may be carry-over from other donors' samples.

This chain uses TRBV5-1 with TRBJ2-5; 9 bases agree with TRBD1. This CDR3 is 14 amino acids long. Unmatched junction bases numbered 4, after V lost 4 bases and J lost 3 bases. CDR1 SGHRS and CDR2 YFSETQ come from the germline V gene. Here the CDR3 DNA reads TGCGCCAGCAGCGCGGGACAGGGTGAAGAGACCCAGTACTTC. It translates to CASSAGQGEETQYF.

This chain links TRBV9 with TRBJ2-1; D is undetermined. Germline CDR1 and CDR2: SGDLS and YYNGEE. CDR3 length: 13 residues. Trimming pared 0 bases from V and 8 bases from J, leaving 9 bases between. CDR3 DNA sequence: TGTGCCAGCAGCGTAGGGTTTGGGGATGAGCAGTTCTTC. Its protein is CASSVGFGDEQFF.

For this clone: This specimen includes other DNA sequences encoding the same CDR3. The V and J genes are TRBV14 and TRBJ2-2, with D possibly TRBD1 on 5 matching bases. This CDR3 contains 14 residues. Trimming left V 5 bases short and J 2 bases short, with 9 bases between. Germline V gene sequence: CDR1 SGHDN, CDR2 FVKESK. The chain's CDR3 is CASSSRVNTGELFF. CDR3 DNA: TGTGCCAGCAGCTCCAGGGTAAACACCGGGGAGCTGTTTTTT.

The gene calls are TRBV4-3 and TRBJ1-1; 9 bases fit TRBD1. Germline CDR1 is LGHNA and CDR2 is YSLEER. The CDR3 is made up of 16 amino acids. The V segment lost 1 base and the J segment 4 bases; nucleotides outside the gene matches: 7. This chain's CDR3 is CASSQGSGTGSTEAFF. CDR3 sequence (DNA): TGCGCCAGCAGCCAAGGGTCTGGGACAGGGAGCACTGAAGCTTTCTTT.

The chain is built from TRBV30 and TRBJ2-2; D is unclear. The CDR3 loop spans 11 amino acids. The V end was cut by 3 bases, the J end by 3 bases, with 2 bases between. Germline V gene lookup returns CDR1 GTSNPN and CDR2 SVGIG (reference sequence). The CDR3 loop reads CAWRYTGELFF. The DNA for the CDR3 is TGTGCCTGGAGGTACACCGGGGAGCTGTTTTTT. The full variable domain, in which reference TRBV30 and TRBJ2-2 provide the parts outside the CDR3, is SQTIHQWPATLVQPVGSPLSLECTVEGTSNPNLYWYRQAAGRGLQLLFYSVGIGQISSEVPQNLSASRPQDRQFILSSKKLLLSDSGFYLCAWRYTGELFFGEGSRLTVL.

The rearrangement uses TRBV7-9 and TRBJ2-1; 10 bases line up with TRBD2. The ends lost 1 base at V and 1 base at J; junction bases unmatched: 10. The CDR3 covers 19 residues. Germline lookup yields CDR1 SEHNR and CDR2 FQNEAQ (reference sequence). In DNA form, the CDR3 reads TGTGCCAGCAGCTTAGGGAGGAAAATAGCGGGGGGATCCTACAATGAGCAGTTCTTC. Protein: CASSLGRKIAGGSYNEQFF.